This T cell receptor beta chain stems from a study of T-cell memory formation after mild COVID-19. Study in general: TCR clusters were mostly donor specific.

The CDR3 runs 14 residues. Germline CDR1 reads MGHRA; CDR2 reads YSYEKL. Trimming stripped 4 bases from V and 0 bases from J, with 7 bases between. This clonotype was found a few times. No antigen is known for it. TCRdb passed the 5' RACE reads through MiXCR, listing each CDR3 protein once. The sample has around 150,000 distinct CDR3 sequences, around 10% seen once. Study outcomes and limitations: Nothing showed for sure that second-wave clones peaking on day 37 were SARS-CoV-2 specific. Clones that contracted clustered mainly in CM and EM if CD4+ and in EMRA if CD8+. Later expanders leaned CD4+, whereas clones that contracted between day 15 and 85 were balanced CD4/CD8.

The clonotype comes from a man aged 18-30 years who had mild COVID-19 (a few samples of this study predate the infection). Cell type and time point are not known. The V call is TRBV4-1, the J call TRBJ1-3, with D uncertain. Sequenced: PBMCs or a T cell subset sorted from them (not recorded which). CDR3 nucleotides: TGCGCCAGCAGCCCGAGGAGCTCTGGAAACACCATATATTTT. Protein sequence: CASSPRSSGNTIYF.